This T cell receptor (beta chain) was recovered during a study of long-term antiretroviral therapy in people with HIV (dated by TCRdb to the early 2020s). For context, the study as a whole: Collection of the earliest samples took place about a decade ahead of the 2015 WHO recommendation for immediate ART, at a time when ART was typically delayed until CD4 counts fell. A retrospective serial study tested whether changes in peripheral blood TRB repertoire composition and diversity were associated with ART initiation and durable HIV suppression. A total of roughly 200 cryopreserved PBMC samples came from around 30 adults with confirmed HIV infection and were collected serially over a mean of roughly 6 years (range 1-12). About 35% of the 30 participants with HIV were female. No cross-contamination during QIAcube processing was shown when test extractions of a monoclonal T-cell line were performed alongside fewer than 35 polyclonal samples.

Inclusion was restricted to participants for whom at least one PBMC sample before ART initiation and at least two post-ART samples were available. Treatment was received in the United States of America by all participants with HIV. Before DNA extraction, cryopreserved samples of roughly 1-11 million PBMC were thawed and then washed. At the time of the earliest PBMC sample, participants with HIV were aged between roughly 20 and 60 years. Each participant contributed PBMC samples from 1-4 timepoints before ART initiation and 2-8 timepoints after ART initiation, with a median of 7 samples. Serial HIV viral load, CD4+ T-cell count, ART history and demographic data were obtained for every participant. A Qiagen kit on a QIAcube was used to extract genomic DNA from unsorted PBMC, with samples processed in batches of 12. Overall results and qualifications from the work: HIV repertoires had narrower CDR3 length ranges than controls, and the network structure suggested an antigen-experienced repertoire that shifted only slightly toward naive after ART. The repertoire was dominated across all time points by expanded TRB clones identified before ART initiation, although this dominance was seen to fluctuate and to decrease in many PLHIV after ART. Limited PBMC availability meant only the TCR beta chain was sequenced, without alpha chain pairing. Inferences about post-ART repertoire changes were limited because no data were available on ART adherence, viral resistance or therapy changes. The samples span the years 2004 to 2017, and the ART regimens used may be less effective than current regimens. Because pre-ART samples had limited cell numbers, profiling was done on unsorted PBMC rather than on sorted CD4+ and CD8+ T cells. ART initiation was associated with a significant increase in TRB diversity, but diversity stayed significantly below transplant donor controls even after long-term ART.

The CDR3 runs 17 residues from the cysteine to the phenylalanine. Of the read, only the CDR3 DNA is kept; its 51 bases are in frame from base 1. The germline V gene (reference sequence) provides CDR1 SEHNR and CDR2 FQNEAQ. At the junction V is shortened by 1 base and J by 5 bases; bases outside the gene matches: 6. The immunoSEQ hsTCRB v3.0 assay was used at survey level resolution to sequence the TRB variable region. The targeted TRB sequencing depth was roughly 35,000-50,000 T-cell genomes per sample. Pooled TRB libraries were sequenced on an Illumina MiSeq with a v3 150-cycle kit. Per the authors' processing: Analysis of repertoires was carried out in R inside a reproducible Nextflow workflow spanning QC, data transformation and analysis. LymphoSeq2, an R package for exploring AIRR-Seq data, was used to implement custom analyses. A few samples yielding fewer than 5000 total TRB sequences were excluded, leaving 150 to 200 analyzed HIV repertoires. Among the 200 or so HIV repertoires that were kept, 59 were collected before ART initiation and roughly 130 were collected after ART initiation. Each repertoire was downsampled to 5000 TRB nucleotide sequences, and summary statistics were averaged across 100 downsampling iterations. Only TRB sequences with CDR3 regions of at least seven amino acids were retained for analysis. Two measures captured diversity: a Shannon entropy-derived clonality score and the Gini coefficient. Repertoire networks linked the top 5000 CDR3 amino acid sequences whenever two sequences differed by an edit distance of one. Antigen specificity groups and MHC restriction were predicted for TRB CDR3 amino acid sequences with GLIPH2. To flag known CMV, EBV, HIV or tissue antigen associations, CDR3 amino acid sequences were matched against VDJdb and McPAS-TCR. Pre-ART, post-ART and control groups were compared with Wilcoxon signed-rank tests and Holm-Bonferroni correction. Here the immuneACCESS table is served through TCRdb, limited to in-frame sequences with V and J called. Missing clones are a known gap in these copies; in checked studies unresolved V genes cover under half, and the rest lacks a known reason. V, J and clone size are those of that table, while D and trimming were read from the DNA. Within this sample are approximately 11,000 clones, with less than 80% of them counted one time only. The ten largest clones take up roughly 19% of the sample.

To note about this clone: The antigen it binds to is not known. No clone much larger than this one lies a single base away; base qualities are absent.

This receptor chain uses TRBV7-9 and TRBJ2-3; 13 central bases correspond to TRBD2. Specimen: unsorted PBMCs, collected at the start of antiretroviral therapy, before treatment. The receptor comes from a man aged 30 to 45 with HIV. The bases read TGTGCCAGCAGCTTAGGGTCACTAGCGGGGGGGAAAGATACGCAGTATTTT. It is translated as CASSLGSLAGGKDTQYF.